The T cell receptor beta chain under discussion was sequenced for a study of T cells in Graves' hyperthyroidism and ophthalmopathy. Study-wide results and caveats: A median approximately 6.5 months before onset, the model predicted ophthalmopathy. Blood also contained most expanded thyroid clonotypes above 0.001.

Amplification of TCR beta CDR3 regions used RNA as the template. HTBI primers were used for first-round RT-PCR of the TCR CDR3. TCRdb ran MiXCR on the multiplex PCR reads and lists one entry per CDR3 protein. The sample gives 650,000 to 850,000 distinct CDR3 sequences, approximately 18% of which show up once; 16% is in the top ten. With respect to this clonotype: The antigen is unknown.

Patients aged 18 to 65 with hyperthyroidism were newly diagnosed, with duration under 2 months. The study based diagnoses on clinical symptoms, serum thyroxine and TRAb, thyroid ultrasound and orbital computed tomography. Trimming took 0 bases from V and 3 from J, leaving 7 bases between them. This CDR3 contains 14 residues. Per the germline V gene, CDR1 is MGHRA and CDR2 is YSYEKL. Material for sequencing was blood. The receptor was isolated from a woman in her fifties or sixties with Graves' hyperthyroidism that later progressed to Graves' ophthalmopathy. The rearrangement joins TRBV4-1 to TRBJ2-3; D is uncertain. CDR3 nucleotides: TGCGCCAGCAGCCAAGAGGCCCAAACAGATACGCAGTATTTT. Protein sequence: CASSQEAQTDTQYF.